This T cell receptor (beta chain) was retrieved from a study of cytomegalovirus exposure and HLA in healthy donors. With 60 Vbeta and 13 Jbeta primers, the PCR was carried out. The assay was immunoSEQ multiplex PCR, and TCRdb's table has in-frame clones only and misses some. The sample carries hundreds of thousands of clones, around 73% recorded once. CDR1 and CDR2 from the germline V gene are SGDLS and YYNGEE. This CDR3 is built from 15 residues. With 2 bases removed from V and 2 bases from J, the gap between germline ends came to 11 bases. The origin of this receptor is a male donor in good health and CMV-seronegative. The specimen was PBMCs. J is TRBJ2-1 and V is TRBV9, with a tentative D call TRBD2 (6 bases). CDR3 bases: TGTGCCAGCAGCGTGAGCGGAGGGCCCTACAATGAGCAGTTCTTC. Its translation: CASSVSGGPYNEQFF.